A selection of T cell receptor beta chains follows, all from one sample in a study of naive and memory T cell subsets. TCRdb redid the calling of the UMI-ligation and nested PCR reads with MiXCR, one entry per CDR3 protein. This table has 90,000 to 120,000 distinct CDR3 sequences, roughly 14% appearing once. The sample taken for sequencing was naive CD8+ T cells from blood. The receptors were gathered from a human donor in good health. CDR3s include the opening cysteine and the closing phenylalanine or tryptophan. The order of the fields is J gene, D gene, V gene, clone size, CDR3 DNA, CDR3 protein. The D gene is left open where the match is weak. Clone size appears in some rows only: once, few, many, or a class for an expanded clone.

J: TRBJ2-7
D: NA
V: TRBV7-6
size: NA
DNA: TGTGCCAGCAGCTTAGATGCACAGCCGTCCTACGAGCAGTACTTC
CDR3: CASSLDAQPSYEQYF

J: TRBJ1-2
D: NA
V: TRBV27
size: NA
DNA: TGTGCCAGCAGTGCAGCCCCTCCAGGGGCTGACTATGGCTACACCTTC
CDR3: CASSAAPPGADYGYTF

J: TRBJ1-5
D: TRBD1
V: TRBV7-8
size: many
DNA: TGTGCCAGCAGCTTAGGTCCAGGGGGTAGCAATCAGCCCCAGCATTTT
CDR3: CASSLGPGGSNQPQHF

J: TRBJ2-7
D: TRBD2
V: TRBV4-2
size: few
DNA: TGTGCCAGCAGCCAAGATATCAGTGGGAGGGACGAGCAGTACTTC
CDR3: CASSQDISGRDEQYF

J: TRBJ2-2
D: NA
V: TRBV4-3
size: few
DNA: TGCGCCAGCAGCCCGGGGCAGAGCACCGGGGAGCTGTTTTTT
CDR3: CASSPGQSTGELFF

J: TRBJ1-6
D: TRBD1
V: TRBV12-3/TRBV12-4
size: few
DNA: TGTGCCAGCAGTGCAGACAGGGAAGTTGGGTGGACTAATTCACCCCTCCACTTT
CDR3: CASSADREVGWTNSPLHF

J: TRBJ1-4
D: NA
V: TRBV9
size: NA
DNA: TGTGCCAGCAGCGTAGGAGGAGCCAATGAAAAACTGTTTTTT
CDR3: CASSVGGANEKLFF

J: TRBJ2-2
D: NA
V: TRBV20-1
size: few
DNA: TGCAGTGCTAGGACGCAGCCCGAAGTCGGGGAGCTGTTTTTT
CDR3: CSARTQPEVGELFF

J: TRBJ1-5
D: NA
V: TRBV20-1
size: many
DNA: TGCAGTGCTAGAGACCCGATCCAGCCCCAGCATTTT
CDR3: CSARDPIQPQHF

J: TRBJ2-1
D: TRBD2
V: TRBV10-3
size: few
DNA: TGTGCCACCAACCCTCGGACTAGCGGGAGCGATGAGCAGTTCTTC
CDR3: CATNPRTSGSDEQFF

J: TRBJ1-5
D: NA
V: TRBV6-1
size: few
DNA: TGTGCCAGCAGGTCCGGCCGGTCGGACGGCCCCAATCAGCCCCAGCATTTT
CDR3: CASRSGRSDGPNQPQHF

J: TRBJ2-7
D: TRBD2
V: TRBV10-3
size: NA
DNA: TGTGCCATCGGGGGGGGGGCCTACGAGCAGTACTTC
CDR3: CAIGGGAYEQYF

J: TRBJ1-2
D: NA
V: TRBV27
size: few
DNA: TGTGCCAGCAGTCCGACCCAAAGCTTCTATGGCTACACCTTC
CDR3: CASSPTQSFYGYTF

J: TRBJ2-7
D: NA
V: TRBV7-9
size: NA
DNA: TGTGCCAGCAGCCAGGGGACTATATACGAGCAGTACTTC
CDR3: CASSQGTIYEQYF

J: TRBJ2-3
D: TRBD2
V: TRBV5-6
size: few
DNA: TGTGCCAGCAGCTTGCGGCGGGGGGGCGCTGCAGATACGCAGTATTTT
CDR3: CASSLRRGGAADTQYF

J: TRBJ1-2
D: NA
V: TRBV21-1
size: NA
DNA: TGTGCCCGCTTGTCAGGGGGTGGCTACACCTTC
CDR3: CARLSGGGYTF

J: TRBJ1-1
D: NA
V: TRBV5-6
size: few
DNA: TGTGCCAGCAGCTCCGTAACAGGAAACACTGAAGCTTTCTTT
CDR3: CASSSVTGNTEAFF

J: TRBJ1-1
D: NA
V: TRBV3-1
size: many
DNA: TGTGCCAGCAGCCCGATTTACGGAAACACTGAAGCTTTCTTT
CDR3: CASSPIYGNTEAFF

J: TRBJ2-1
D: TRBD2
V: TRBV18
size: few
DNA: TGTGCCAGCTACTCACCCTCTAGCGGGAGTAATGAGCAGTTCTTC
CDR3: CASYSPSSGSNEQFF

J: TRBJ1-1
D: TRBD1
V: TRBV2
size: NA
DNA: TGTGCCAGGGGACAGATGAACACTGAAGCTTTCTTT
CDR3: CARGQMNTEAFF

J: TRBJ2-7
D: NA
V: TRBV20-1
size: many
DNA: TGCAGTGCTAGTCCCTACGAGCAGTACTTC
CDR3: CSASPYEQYF

J: TRBJ1-5
D: TRBD1
V: TRBV30
size: many
DNA: TGTGCCTGGAGTTTGGAAGGGGGCTATAGCAATCAGCCCCAGCATTTT
CDR3: CAWSLEGGYSNQPQHF

J: TRBJ2-7
D: NA
V: TRBV12-3/TRBV12-4
size: few
DNA: TGTGCCAGCACTTGGGGTCCGGGCGAGCAGTACTTC
CDR3: CASTWGPGEQYF

J: TRBJ2-7
D: NA
V: TRBV12-3/TRBV12-4
size: few
DNA: TGTGCCAGCAGTCCGGGACATCGGGACGAGCAGTACTTC
CDR3: CASSPGHRDEQYF

J: TRBJ2-1
D: TRBD2
V: TRBV2
size: NA
DNA: TGTGCCAGCAGTGAGGTCCGAGGACTAGGGGTTCCACATGAGCAGTTCTTC
CDR3: CASSEVRGLGVPHEQFF

J: TRBJ2-7
D: NA
V: TRBV4-2
size: NA
DNA: TGTGCCAGCAGCCAAGCCGCCCAATCCTACGAGCAGTACTTC
CDR3: CASSQAAQSYEQYF

J: TRBJ2-1
D: NA
V: TRBV28
size: NA
DNA: TGTGCCAGCAGTTTAGCCGGGGAGCAGTTCTTC
CDR3: CASSLAGEQFF

J: TRBJ2-7
D: NA
V: TRBV19
size: many
DNA: TGTGCCAGTAGTATGGCGGCCAACGAGCAGTACTTC
CDR3: CASSMAANEQYF

J: TRBJ2-7
D: TRBD1
V: TRBV5-6
size: NA
DNA: TGTGCCAGCAGCTTGAGGGTCAGGGGGACGATGTTCGACGAGCAGTACTTC
CDR3: CASSLRVRGTMFDEQYF

J: TRBJ2-1
D: TRBD2
V: TRBV11-3
size: many
DNA: TGTGCCAGCAGCCAAAGGGAGGGCAGCTCCTACAATGAGCAGTTCTTC
CDR3: CASSQREGSSYNEQFF

J: TRBJ2-1
D: NA
V: TRBV27
size: many
DNA: TGTGCCAGCAGTTTATCTAGTAGCTCCTACAATGAGCAGTTCTTC
CDR3: CASSLSSSSYNEQFF

J: TRBJ2-2
D: NA
V: TRBV29-1
size: NA
DNA: TGCAGCGTAGAGACAGCAACGAACACCGGGGAGCTGTTTTTT
CDR3: CSVETATNTGELFF

J: TRBJ2-1
D: NA
V: TRBV12-3/TRBV12-4
size: NA
DNA: TGTGCCAGCACGGACACATTCTACAATGAGCAGTTCTTC
CDR3: CASTDTFYNEQFF